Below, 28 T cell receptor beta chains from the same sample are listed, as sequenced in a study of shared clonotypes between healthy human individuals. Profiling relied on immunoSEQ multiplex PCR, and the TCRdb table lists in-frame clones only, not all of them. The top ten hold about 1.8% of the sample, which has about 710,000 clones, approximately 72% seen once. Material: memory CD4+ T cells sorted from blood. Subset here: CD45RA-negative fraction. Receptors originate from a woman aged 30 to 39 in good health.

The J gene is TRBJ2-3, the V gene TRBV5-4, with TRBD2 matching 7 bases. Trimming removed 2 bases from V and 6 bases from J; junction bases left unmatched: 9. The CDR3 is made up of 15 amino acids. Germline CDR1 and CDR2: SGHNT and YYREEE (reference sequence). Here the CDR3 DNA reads TGTGCCAGCAGCTTCGTCTCGGCGCGGGAGGATACGCAGTATTTT. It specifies CASSFVSAREDTQYF.

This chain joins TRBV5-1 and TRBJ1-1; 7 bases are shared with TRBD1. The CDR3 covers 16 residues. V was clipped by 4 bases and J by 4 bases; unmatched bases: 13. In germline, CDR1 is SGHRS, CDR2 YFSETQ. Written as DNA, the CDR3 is TGCGCCAGCAGCCCCCCTACAGGGGCAGGGGGCACTGAAGCTTTCTTT. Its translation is CASSPPTGAGGTEAFF.

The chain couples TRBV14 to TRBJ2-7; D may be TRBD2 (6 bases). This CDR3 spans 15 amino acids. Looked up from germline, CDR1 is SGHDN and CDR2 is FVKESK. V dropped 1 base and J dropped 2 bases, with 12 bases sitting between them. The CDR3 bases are TGTGCCAGCAGCCAAGCCCGGGGCGGGGCCTACGAGCAGTACTTC. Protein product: CASSQARGGAYEQYF. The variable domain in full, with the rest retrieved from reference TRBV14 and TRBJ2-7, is EAGVTQFPSHSVIEKGQTVTLRCDPISGHDNLYWYRRVMGKEIKFLLHFVKESKQDESGMPNNRFLAERTGGTYSTLKVQPAELEDSGVYFCASSQARGGAYEQYFGPGTRLTVT.

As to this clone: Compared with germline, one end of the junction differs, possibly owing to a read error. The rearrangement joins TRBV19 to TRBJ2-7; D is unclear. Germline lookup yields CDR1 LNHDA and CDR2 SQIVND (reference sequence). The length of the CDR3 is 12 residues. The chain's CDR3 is CASSMRTDELYF. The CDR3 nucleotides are TGTGCCAGTAGTATGAGGACGGACGAGCTGTACTTC. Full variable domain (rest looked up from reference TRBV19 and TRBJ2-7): DGGITQSPKYLFRKEGQNVTLSCEQNLNHDAMYWYRQDPGQGLRLIYYSQIVNDFQKGDIAEGYSVSREKKESFPLTVTSAQKNPTAFYLCASSMRTDELYFGPGTRLTVT.

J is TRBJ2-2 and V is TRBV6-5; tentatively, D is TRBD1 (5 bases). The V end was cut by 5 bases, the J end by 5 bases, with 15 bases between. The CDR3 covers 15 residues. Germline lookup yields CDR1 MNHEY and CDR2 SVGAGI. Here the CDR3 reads CASSAQGSGTGELFF. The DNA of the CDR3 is TGTGCCAGCAGTGCCCAGGGATCCGGGACCGGGGAGCTGTTTTTT.

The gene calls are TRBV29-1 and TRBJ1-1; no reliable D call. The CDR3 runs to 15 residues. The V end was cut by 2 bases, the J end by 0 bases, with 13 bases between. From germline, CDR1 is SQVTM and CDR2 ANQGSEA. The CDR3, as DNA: TGCAGCGTTGAAATTTCTGGGCAGCTGAACACTGAAGCTTTCTTT. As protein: CSVEISGQLNTEAFF.

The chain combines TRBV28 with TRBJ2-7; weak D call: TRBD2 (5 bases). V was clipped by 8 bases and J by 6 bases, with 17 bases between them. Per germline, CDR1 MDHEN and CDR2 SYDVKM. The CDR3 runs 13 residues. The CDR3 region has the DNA TGTGCCAGCCTCCACCAAACTAGTGCCGAGCAGTACTTC. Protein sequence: CASLHQTSAEQYF.

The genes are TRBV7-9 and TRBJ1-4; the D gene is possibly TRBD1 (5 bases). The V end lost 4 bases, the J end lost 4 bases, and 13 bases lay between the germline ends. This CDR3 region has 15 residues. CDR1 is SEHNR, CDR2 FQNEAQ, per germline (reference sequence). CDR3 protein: CASSSGGVGNEKLFF. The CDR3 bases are TGTGCCAGCAGCTCCGGGGGGGTTGGTAATGAAAAACTGTTTTTT.

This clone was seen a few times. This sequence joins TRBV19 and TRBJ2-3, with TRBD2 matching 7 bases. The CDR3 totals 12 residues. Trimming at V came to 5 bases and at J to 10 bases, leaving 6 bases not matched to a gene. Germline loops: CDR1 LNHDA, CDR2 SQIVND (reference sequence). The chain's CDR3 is CASSAAGEAQYF. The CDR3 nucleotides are TGTGCCAGTAGTGCCGCGGGAGAAGCGCAGTATTTT.

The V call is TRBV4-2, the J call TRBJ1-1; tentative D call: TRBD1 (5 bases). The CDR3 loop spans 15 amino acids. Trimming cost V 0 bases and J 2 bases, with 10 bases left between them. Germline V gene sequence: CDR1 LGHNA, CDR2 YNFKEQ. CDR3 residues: CASSQEGRVNTEAFF. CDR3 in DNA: TGTGCCAGCAGCCAAGAGGGCAGGGTAAACACTGAAGCTTTCTTT.

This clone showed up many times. In DNA form, the CDR3 reads TGTGCCAGCAGCAAGCAACGGACCGAAAGCCAGTACAATGAGCAGTTCTTC. Protein product: CASSKQRTESQYNEQFF. The genes are TRBV11-2 and TRBJ2-1; no definite D call. The germline V gene encodes CDR1 SGHAT and CDR2 FQNNGV. V lost 5 bases and J 4 bases, leaving 21 bases between the germline ends. The CDR3 covers 17 residues.

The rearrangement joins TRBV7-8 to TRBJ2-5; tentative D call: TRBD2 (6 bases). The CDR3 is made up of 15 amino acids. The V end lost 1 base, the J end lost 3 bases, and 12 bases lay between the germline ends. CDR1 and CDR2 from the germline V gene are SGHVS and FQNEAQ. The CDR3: CASSLGRDLKETQYF. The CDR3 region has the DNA TGTGCCAGCAGCTTAGGGAGGGACTTAAAAGAGACCCAGTACTTC.

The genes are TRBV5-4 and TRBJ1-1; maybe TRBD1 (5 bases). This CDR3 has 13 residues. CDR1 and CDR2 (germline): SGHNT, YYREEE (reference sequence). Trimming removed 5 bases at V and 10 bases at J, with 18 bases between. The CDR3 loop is CASRDQGSASAFF. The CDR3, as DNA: TGTGCCAGCAGGGATCAGGGATCGGCTTCAGCTTTCTTT.

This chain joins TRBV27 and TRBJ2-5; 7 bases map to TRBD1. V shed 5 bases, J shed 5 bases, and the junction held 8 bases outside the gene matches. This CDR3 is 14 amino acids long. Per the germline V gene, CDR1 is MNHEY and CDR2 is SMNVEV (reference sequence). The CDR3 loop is CASSTTDRAETQYF. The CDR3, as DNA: TGTGCCAGCAGTACCACAGACAGGGCGGAGACCCAGTACTTC.

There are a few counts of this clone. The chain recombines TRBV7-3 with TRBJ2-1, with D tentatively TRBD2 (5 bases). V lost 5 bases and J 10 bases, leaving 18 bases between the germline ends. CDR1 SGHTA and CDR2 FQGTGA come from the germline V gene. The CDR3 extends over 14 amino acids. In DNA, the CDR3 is TGTGCCAGCAGCCCCGCCGGCGGAACGGGGGAGCAGTTCTTC. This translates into CASSPAGGTGEQFF.

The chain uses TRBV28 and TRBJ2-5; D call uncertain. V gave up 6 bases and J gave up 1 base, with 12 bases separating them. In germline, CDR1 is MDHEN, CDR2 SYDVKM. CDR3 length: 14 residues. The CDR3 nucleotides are TGTGCCAGCAGCGATTCAGCCCCCCAAGAGACCCAGTACTTC. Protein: CASSDSAPQETQYF.

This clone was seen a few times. The CDR3 DNA reads TGTGCCAGCAGTTACTCGAACCCAGGGAGAGTCAAAGGCTACACCTTC. Translating it yields CASSYSNPGRVKGYTF. The gene calls are TRBV6-6 and TRBJ1-2; the D gene is possibly TRBD1 (5 bases). In germline, CDR1 is MNHNY, CDR2 SVGAGI (reference sequence). The CDR3 sequence is 16 residues long. V lost 0 bases to trimming and J lost 8 bases, with 19 bases between them.

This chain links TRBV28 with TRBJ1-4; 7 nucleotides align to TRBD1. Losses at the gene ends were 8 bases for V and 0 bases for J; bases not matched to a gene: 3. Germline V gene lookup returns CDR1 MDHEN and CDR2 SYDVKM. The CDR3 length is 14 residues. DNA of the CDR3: TGTGCCAGCCGGGACAGTTCAACTAATGAAAAACTGTTTTTT. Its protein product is CASRDSSTNEKLFF.

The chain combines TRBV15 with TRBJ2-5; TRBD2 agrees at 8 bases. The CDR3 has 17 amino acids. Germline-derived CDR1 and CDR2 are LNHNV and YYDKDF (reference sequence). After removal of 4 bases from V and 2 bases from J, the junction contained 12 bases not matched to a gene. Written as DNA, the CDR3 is TGTGCCACCAGCACGGACTCACTAGCGGCAAGACAAGAGACCCAGTACTTC. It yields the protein CATSTDSLAARQETQYF.

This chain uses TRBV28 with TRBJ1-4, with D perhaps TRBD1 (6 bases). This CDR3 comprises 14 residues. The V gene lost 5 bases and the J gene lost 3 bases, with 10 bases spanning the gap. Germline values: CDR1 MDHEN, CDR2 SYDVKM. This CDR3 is CASSPDRPNEKLFF. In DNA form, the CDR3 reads TGTGCCAGCAGTCCGGACAGACCTAATGAAAAACTGTTTTTT.

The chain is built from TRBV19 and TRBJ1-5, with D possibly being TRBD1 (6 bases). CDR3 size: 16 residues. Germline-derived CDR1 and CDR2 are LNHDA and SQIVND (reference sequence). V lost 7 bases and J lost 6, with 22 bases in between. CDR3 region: CASKVEGHYVSQPQHF. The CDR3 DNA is TGTGCCAGTAAGGTAGAGGGACATTATGTATCTCAGCCCCAGCATTTT. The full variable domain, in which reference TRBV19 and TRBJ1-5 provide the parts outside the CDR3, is DGGITQSPKYLFRKEGQNVTLSCEQNLNHDAMYWYRQDPGQGLRLIYYSQIVNDFQKGDIAEGYSVSREKKESFPLTVTSAQKNPTAFYLCASKVEGHYVSQPQHFGDGTRLSIL.

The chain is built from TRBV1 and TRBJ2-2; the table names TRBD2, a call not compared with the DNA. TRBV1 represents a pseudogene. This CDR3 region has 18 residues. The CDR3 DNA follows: TGCACCAGCAGCCAATCAAGCGGGAGGAACAGCGGCACCGGGGAGCTGTTTTTT. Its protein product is CTSSQSSGRNSGTGELFF.

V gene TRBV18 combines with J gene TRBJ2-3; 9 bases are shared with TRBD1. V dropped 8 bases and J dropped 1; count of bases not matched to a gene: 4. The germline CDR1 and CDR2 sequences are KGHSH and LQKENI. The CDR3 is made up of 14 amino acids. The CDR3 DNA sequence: TGTGCCAGCGGTGGGGACAGGGGCACAGATACGCAGTATTTT. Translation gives CASGGDRGTDTQYF. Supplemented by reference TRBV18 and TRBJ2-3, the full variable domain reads NAGVMQNPRHLVRRRGQEARLRCSPMKGHSHVYWYRQLPEEGLKFMVYLQKENIIDESGMPKERFSAEFPKEGPSILRIQQVVRGDSAAYFCASGGDRGTDTQYFGPGTRLTVL.

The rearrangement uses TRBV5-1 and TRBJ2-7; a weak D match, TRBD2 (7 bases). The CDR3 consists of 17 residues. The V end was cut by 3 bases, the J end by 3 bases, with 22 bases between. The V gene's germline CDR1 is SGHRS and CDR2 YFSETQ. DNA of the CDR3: TGCGCCAGCAGCTCGGGATTAAGGGGGGGTGGCGACTACGAGCAGTACTTC. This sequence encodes CASSSGLRGGGDYEQYF.

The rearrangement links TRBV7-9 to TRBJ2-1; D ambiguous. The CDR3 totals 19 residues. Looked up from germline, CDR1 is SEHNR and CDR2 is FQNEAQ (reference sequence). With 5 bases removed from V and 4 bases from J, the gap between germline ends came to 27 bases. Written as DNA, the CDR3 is TGTGCCAGCAGCACATATTCCCAGGCGGCACTTGGCGTTTACAATGAGCAGTTCTTC. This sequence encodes CASSTYSQAALGVYNEQFF.

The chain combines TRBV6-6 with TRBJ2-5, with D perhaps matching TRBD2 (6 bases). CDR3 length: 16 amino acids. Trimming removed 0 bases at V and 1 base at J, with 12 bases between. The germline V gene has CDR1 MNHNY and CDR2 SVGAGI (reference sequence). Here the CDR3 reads CASSYSPSVFQETQYF. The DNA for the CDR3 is TGTGCCAGCAGTTACTCTCCTAGCGTCTTCCAAGAGACCCAGTACTTC.

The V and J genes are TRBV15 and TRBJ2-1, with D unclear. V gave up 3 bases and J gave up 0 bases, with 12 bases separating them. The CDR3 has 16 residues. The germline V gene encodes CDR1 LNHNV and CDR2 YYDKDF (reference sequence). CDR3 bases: TGTGCCACCAGCAGCCCACCGATAAGCTCCTACAATGAGCAGTTCTTC. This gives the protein CATSSPPISSYNEQFF.

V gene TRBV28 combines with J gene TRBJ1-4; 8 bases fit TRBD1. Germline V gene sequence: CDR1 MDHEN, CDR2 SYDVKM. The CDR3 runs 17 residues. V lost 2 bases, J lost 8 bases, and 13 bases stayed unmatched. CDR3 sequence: CASSLNSGRGRGEKLFF. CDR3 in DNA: TGTGCCAGCAGTTTAAATTCGGGCAGGGGGCGAGGGGAAAAACTGTTTTTT.